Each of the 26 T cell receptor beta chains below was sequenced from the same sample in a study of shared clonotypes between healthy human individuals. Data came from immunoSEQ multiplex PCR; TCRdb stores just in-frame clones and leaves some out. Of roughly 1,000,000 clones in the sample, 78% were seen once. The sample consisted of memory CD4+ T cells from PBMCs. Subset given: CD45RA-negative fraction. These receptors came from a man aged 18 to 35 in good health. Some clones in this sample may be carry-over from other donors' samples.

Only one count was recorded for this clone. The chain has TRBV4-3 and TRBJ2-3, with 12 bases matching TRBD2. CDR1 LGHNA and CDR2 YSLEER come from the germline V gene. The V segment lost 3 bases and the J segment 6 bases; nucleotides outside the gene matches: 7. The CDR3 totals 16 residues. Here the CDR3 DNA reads TGCGCCAGCAGCCAGATTCCTAGCGGGAGGGGGGATACGCAGTATTTT. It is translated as CASSQIPSGRGDTQYF.

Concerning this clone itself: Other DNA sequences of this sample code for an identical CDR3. The CDR3 DNA follows: TGTGCCAGCAGTTACAGAGGACAGGGTTACGAGCAGTACTTC. Residues: CASSYRGQGYEQYF. This sequence joins TRBV6-5 and TRBJ2-7, with 8 bases that match TRBD1. The junction had 4 bases not matched to a gene; V was cut back by 2 bases and J by 4 bases. The germline CDR1 and CDR2 sequences are MNHEY and SVGAGI. This CDR3 has 14 residues.

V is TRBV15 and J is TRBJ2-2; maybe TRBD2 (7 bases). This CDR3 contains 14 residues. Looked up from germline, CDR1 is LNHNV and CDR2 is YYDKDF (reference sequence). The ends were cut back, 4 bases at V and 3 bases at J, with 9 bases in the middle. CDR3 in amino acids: CATSKGGDTGELFF. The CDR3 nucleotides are TGTGCCACCAGCAAAGGGGGGGACACCGGGGAGCTGTTTTTT.

The CDR3: CASHRASGSTDTQYF. In nucleotides, the CDR3 is TGCGCCAGCCACAGGGCTAGCGGGAGCACAGATACGCAGTATTTT. The J gene is TRBJ2-3, the V gene TRBV5-1, with TRBD2 identical over 8 bases. V lost 7 bases and J lost 0; bases outside the gene matches: 7. The germline V gene encodes CDR1 SGHRS and CDR2 YFSETQ. The CDR3 spans 15 residues.

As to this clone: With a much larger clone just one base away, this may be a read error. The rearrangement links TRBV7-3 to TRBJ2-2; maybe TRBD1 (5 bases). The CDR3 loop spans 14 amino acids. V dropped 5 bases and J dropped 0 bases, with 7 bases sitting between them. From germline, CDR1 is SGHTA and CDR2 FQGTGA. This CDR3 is CASSVGANTGELFF. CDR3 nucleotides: TGTGCCAGCAGCGTAGGGGCGAACACCGGGGAGCTGTTTTTT.

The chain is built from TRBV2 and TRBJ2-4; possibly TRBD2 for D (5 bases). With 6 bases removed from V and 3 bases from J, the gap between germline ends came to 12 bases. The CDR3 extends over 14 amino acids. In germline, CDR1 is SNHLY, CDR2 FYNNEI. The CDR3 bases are TGTGCCAGCAGGGAGGTGAGCGACAAAAACATTCAGTACTTC. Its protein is CASREVSDKNIQYF.

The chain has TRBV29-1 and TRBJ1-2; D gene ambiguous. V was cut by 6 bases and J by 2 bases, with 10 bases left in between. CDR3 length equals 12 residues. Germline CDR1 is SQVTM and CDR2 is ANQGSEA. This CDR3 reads CSVRVTNYGYTF. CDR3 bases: TGCAGCGTCCGGGTAACCAACTATGGCTACACCTTC.

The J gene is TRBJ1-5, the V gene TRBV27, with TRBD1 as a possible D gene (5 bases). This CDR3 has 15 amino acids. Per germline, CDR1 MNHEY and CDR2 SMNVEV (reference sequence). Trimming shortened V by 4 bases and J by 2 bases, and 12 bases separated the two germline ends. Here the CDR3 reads CASSSQGWGNQPQHF. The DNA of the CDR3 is TGTGCCAGCAGTTCGCAGGGTTGGGGCAATCAGCCCCAGCATTTT.

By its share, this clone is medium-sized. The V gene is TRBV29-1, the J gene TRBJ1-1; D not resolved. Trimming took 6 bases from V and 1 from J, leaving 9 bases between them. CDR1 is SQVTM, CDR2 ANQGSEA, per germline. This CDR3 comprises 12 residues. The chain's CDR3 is CSVSEGNTEAFF. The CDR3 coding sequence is TGCAGCGTATCCGAGGGGAACACTGAAGCTTTCTTT.

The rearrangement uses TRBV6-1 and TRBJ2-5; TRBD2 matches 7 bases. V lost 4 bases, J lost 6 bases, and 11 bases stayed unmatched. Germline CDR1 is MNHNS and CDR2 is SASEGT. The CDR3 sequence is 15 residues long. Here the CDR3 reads CASSARGERDKTQYF. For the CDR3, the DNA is TGTGCCAGCAGTGCTCGGGGGGAGAGGGATAAGACCCAGTACTTC.

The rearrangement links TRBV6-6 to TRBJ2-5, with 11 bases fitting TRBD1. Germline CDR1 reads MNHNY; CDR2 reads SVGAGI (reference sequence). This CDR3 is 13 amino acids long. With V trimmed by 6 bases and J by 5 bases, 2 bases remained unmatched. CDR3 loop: CASRRDRGETQYF. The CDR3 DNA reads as TGTGCCAGCAGACGGGACAGGGGGGAGACCCAGTACTTC.

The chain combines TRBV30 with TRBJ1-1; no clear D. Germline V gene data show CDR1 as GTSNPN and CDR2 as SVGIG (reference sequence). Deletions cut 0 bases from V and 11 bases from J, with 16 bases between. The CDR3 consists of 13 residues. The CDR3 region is CAWSVNLRTLAFF. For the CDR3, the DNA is TGTGCCTGGAGTGTAAATCTGCGGACCTTGGCTTTCTTT.

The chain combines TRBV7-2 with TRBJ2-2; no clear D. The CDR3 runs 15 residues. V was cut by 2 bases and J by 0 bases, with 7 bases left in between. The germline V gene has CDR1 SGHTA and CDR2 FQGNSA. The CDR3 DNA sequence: TGTGCCAGCAGCTTAACGTCGTCGAACACCGGGGAGCTGTTTTTT. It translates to CASSLTSSNTGELFF.

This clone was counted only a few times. The CDR3 bases are TGTGCCAGCAGTGAGGCTCCTAGCGGGGACACCGGGGAGCTGTTTTTT. Protein product: CASSEAPSGDTGELFF. The chain has TRBV6-1 and TRBJ2-2; 9 bases agree with TRBD2. The CDR3 contains 16 residues. Germline V gene lookup returns CDR1 MNHNS and CDR2 SASEGT. The junction had 5 bases not matched to a gene; V was cut back by 3 bases and J by 3 bases.

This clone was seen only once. The CDR3 region is CASSLSREGGYTF. The CDR3 DNA sequence: TGTGCCAGCAGTTTATCTCGGGAGGGAGGCTACACCTTC. This chain links TRBV27 with TRBJ1-2, with D uncertain. Trimming left V 0 bases short and J 8 bases short, with 10 bases between. The germline V gene encodes CDR1 MNHEY and CDR2 SMNVEV (reference sequence). CDR3 length equals 13 residues.

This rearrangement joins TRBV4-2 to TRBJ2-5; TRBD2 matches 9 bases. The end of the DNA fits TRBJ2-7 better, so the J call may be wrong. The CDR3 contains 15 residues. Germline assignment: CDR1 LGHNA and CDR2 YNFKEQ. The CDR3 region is CASSQLLAGPYEQYF. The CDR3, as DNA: TGTGCCAGCAGCCAATTACTAGCGGGCCCCTACGAGCAGTACTTC.

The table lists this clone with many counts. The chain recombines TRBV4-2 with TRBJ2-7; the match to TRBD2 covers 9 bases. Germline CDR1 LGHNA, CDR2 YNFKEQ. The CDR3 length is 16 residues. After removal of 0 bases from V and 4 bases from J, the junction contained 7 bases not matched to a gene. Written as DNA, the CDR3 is TGTGCCAGCAGCCAAGATCGGCCTAGCGGGATTTACGAGCAGTACTTC. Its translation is CASSQDRPSGIYEQYF.

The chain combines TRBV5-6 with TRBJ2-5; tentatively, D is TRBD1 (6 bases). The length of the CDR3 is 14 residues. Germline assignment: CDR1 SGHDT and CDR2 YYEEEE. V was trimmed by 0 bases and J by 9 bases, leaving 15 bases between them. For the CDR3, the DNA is TGTGCCAGCAGCTTGGGGACAGTTCTTCTGGCCCAGTACTTC. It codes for CASSLGTVLLAQYF.

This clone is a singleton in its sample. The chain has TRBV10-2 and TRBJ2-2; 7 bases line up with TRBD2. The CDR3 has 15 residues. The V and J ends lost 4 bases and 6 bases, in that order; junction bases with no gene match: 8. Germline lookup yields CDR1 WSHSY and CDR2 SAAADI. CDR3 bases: TGCGCCAGCAGTGGGGGCGGGAGCCTGCCCGGGGAGCTGTTTTTT. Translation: CASSGGGSLPGELFF.

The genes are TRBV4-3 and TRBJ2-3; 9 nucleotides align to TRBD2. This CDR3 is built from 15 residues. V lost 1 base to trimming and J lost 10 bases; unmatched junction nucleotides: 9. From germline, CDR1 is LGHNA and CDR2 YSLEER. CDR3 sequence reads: CASSQAGTSLKAQYF. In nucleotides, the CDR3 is TGCGCCAGCAGCCAAGCGGGGACTAGCTTAAAGGCGCAGTATTTT.

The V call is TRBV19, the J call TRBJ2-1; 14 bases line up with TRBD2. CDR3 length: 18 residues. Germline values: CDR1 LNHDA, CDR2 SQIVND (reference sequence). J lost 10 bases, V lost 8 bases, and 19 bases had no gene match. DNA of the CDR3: TGTGCCAGTCCCCCCAACCCCGGACTAGCGGGAGGATTAGGCGAGCAGTTCTTC. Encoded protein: CASPPNPGLAGGLGEQFF.

The CDR3 DNA reads TGCGCCAGCAGCTTATCTGGAAACACCATATATTTT. This codes for CASSLSGNTIYF. The V gene is TRBV5-1, the J gene TRBJ1-3, with D hard to call. This CDR3 comprises 12 residues. CDR1 and CDR2 from the germline V gene are SGHRS and YFSETQ. Trimming stripped 2 bases from V and 1 base from J, with 1 base between. The whole variable domain, remainder taken from reference TRBV5-1 and TRBJ1-3, is KAGVTQTPRYLIKTRGQQVTLSCSPISGHRSVSWYQQTPGQGLQFLFEYFSETQRNKGNFPGRFSGRQFSNSRSEMNVSTLELGDSALYLCASSLSGNTIYFGEGSWLTVV.

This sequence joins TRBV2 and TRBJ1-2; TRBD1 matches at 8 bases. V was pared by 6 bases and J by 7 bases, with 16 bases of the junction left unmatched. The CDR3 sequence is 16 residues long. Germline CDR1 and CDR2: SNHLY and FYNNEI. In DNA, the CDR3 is TGTGCCAGCAGCGAAATGGGGACAGGAGAATGGGGTGGCTACACCTTC. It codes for CASSEMGTGEWGGYTF.

For the CDR3, the DNA is TGTGCCAGCAGCTTAGATGTCCACACAGATACGCAGTATTTT. Its protein product is CASSLDVHTDTQYF. The V call is TRBV13, the J call TRBJ2-3; D is unclear. CDR3 length: 14 residues. In germline, CDR1 is PRHDT, CDR2 FYEKMQ (reference sequence). Trimming stripped 1 base from V and 2 bases from J, with 7 bases between.

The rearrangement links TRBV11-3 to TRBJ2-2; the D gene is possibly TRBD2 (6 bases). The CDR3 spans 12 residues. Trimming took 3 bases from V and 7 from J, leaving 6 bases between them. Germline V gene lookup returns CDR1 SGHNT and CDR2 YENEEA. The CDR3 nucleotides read TGTGCCAGCAGCTTTAGCGGCGGGGAGCTGTTTTTT. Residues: CASSFSGGELFF.

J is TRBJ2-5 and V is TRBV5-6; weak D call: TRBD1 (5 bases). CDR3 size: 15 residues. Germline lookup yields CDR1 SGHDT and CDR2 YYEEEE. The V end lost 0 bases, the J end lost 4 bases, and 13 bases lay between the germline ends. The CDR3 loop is CASSLGKGRVETQYF. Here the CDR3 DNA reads TGTGCCAGCAGCTTGGGAAAGGGCAGGGTAGAGACCCAGTACTTC.